Listed below are T cell receptor beta chains from one sample, sequenced in a study of blood T cell repertoires in COVID-19. Here immunoSEQ multiplex PCR was the method, and the copy in TCRdb shows in-frame clones only, minus some. The table records 100,000 to 110,000 clones, around 88% of them present only once. The sequenced material came from peripheral blood. These receptors originate from a human donor in a cohort sampled during active COVID-19. Both conserved end residues are part of each CDR3. The D gene is left open where the match is weak. A row's size may be missing; if present it is once, few, many or a size class.

>TRBV5-6|NA|NA|TRBJ2-1
CASSQVGQSDEQFF
TGTGCCAGCAGCCAGGTTGGACAGAGCGATGAGCAGTTCTTC
>TRBV7-2|NA|TRBD1|TRBJ2-1
CASSFTGVSPYNEQFF
TGTGCCAGCAGCTTTACAGGGGTTAGCCCGTACAATGAGCAGTTCTTC
>TRBV7-8|NA|NA|TRBJ2-1
CASRFGGQEWDEQFF
TGTGCCAGCAGGTTCGGCGGGCAAGAATGGGATGAGCAGTTCTTC
>TRBV6-5|NA|TRBD2|TRBJ2-7
CASSLTQRGNEQYF
TGTGCCAGCAGTTTGACCCAGCGGGGGAACGAGCAGTACTTC
>TRBV5-1|NA|TRBD1|TRBJ1-6
CASSLGQGARYSPLHF
TGCGCCAGCAGCTTAGGGCAGGGGGCTCGATATTCACCCCTCCACTTT
>TRBV4-1|NA|NA|TRBJ2-3
CASRGTGGTDTQYF
TGCGCCAGCAGGGGAACAGGAGGCACAGATACGCAGTATTTT
>TRBV5-6|once|TRBD2|TRBJ2-3
CASSGGTSGRTSTDTQYF
TGTGCCAGCAGCGGCGGGACTAGCGGGAGGACTAGCACAGATACGCAGTATTTT
>TRBV4-1|NA|NA|TRBJ2-5
CASSQGRWETQYF
TGCGCCAGCAGCCAAGGTCGGTGGGAGACCCAGTACTTC
>TRBV5-1|NA|TRBD2|TRBJ2-3
CASSLGLAVTDTQYF
TGCGCCAGCAGCTTGGGTCTAGCGGTCACAGATACGCAGTATTTT
>TRBV7-9|NA|TRBD1|TRBJ2-4
CASSLAGTGASNIQYF
TGTGCCAGCAGCTTAGCGGGGACAGGGGCGAGCAACATTCAGTACTTC
>TRBV2|NA|NA|TRBJ2-3
CASSVANMQGYADTQYF
TGTGCCAGCAGTGTGGCGAACATGCAGGGGTACGCAGATACGCAGTATTTT
>TRBV5-1|NA|TRBD2|TRBJ2-3
CASSFGGSLDTQYF
TGCGCCAGCAGCTTCGGCGGGAGTCTTGATACGCAGTATTTT
>TRBV9|NA|TRBD1|TRBJ1-2
CASSETLGGQINYGYTF
TGTGCCAGCAGCGAGACCCTAGGGGGACAGATTAACTATGGCTACACCTTC
>TRBV2|NA|TRBD2|TRBJ2-6
CASPGLAGSISGANVLTF
TGTGCCAGTCCGGGACTAGCGGGGTCTATCTCTGGGGCCAACGTCCTGACTTTC
>TRBV3-1/TRBV3-2|NA|TRBD2|TRBJ2-5
CASSQGLLAAQETQYF
TGTGCCAGCAGCCAAGGATTGCTAGCGGCCCAAGAGACCCAGTACTTC
>TRBV18|NA|NA|TRBJ1-2
CASSPGTEIGYTF
TGTGCCAGCTCACCAGGAACAGAGATTGGCTACACCTTC